Listed here are 12 T cell receptor beta chains from one sample, sequenced in a study of monozygotic twins with inflammatory bowel disease. Each CDR3 protein gets one entry in TCRdb, which reprocessed the 5' RACE reads and gives no DNA. The table lists approximately 400,000 distinct CDR3 sequences. Specimen: blood. Every receptor here comes from a human donor with ulcerative colitis or Crohn's disease, or a healthy co-twin of an affected twin (not recorded which).

The J gene is TRBJ1-1, the V gene TRBV27; TCRdb outputs TRBD1, but without DNA this stays unchecked. The CDR3 has 17 amino acids. The germline V gene has CDR1 MNHEY and CDR2 SMNVEV (reference sequence). CDR3 in amino acids: CASSLKPGQGEDTEAFF.

The rearrangement uses TRBV7-9 and TRBJ1-5; the TRBD1 assignment by TCRdb is unverifiable without DNA. Germline CDR1 SEHNR, CDR2 FQNEAQ (reference sequence). The CDR3 loop spans 15 amino acids. The CDR3 protein is CASSLGAPGSQPQHF.

V is TRBV15 and J is TRBJ2-5; TCRdb gives TRBD1 as the D gene, but with no DNA this cannot be confirmed. CDR3 size: 15 residues. CDR1 is LNHNV and CDR2 is YYDKDF in the germline V gene (reference sequence). The CDR3 loop is CATSRWDRGIETQYF.

This rearrangement joins TRBV14 to TRBJ2-1. The CDR3 loop spans 11 amino acids. Germline CDR1 reads SGHDN; CDR2 reads FVKESK. The chain's CDR3 is CASSQVKEQFF.

The chain joins TRBV20-1 to TRBJ2-1; TCRdb proposes TRBD2, but this gene call is untestable without DNA. Germline V gene sequence: CDR1 DFQATT, CDR2 SNEGSKA (reference sequence). The CDR3 is 13 residues long. The CDR3 reads CSATDSSPNEQFF.

The chain recombines TRBV6-1 with TRBJ2-7; TCRdb lists TRBD1, though no DNA is available to test this call. The CDR3 extends over 18 amino acids. Looked up from germline, CDR1 is MNHNS and CDR2 is SASEGT. This chain's CDR3 is CASSRWRDPAGTSYEQYF.

The chain recombines TRBV7-6 with TRBJ2-6; with no DNA, the TCRdb D assignment of TRBD2 cannot be verified. In germline, CDR1 is SGHVS, CDR2 FNYEAQ. This CDR3 is 16 amino acids long. The chain's CDR3 is CASSLGSPGGANVLTF.

V gene TRBV7-2 combines with J gene TRBJ2-1. CDR1 and CDR2 from the germline V gene are SGHTA and FQGNSA. The CDR3 length is 15 residues. CDR3 sequence: CASSLQESSYNEQFF. The full variable domain, rest sourced from reference TRBV7-2 and TRBJ2-1, is GAGVSQSPSNKVTEKGKDVELRCDPISGHTALYWYRQSLGQGLEFLIYFQGNSAPDKSGLPSDRFSAERTGGSVSTLTIQRTQQEDSAVYLCASSLQESSYNEQFFGPGTRLTVL.

This chain joins TRBV27 and TRBJ2-5; TCRdb gives TRBD1 as the D gene, but with no DNA this cannot be confirmed. Germline CDR1 MNHEY, CDR2 SMNVEV (reference sequence). This CDR3 contains 13 residues. CDR3 residues: CASSPLGGETQYF.

V gene TRBV20-1 combines with J gene TRBJ1-5; TCRdb picks TRBD1, but there is no DNA to check that call. The CDR3 has 15 residues. Germline CDR1 is DFQATT and CDR2 is SNEGSKA (reference sequence). CDR3: CSALPRHHIRQPQHF.

V gene TRBV29-1 combines with J gene TRBJ2-3; TCRdb's assignment of TRBD1 cannot be checked, as there is no DNA. Germline V gene sequence: CDR1 SQVTM, CDR2 ANQGSEA. The CDR3 runs 15 residues. The chain's CDR3 is CSVGPGGIGTDTQYF.

This chain links TRBV10-3 with TRBJ1-1. Germline CDR1 reads ENHRY; CDR2 reads SYGVKD. The CDR3 spans 16 residues. CDR3 protein: CAISGGGGGVNTEAFF.